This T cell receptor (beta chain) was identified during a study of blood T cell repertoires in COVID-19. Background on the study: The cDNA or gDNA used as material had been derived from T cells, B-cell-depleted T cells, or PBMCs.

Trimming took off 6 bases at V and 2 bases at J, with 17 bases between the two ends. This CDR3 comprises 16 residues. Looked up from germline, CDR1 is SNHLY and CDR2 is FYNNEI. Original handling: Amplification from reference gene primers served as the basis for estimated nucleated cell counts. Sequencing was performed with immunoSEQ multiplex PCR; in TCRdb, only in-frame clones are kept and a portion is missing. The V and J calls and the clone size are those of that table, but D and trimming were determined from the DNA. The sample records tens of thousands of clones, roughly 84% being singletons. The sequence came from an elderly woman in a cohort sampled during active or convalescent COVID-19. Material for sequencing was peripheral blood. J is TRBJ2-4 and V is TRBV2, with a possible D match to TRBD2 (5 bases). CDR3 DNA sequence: TGTGCCAGCAGATCTCAGGCGGGTTTGTCCAAAAACATTCAGTACTTC. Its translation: CASRSQAGLSKNIQYF.